The present T cell receptor (beta chain) was sequenced within a study of blood T cell repertoires in COVID-19. Background on the study: Material from acute and convalescent COVID-19 was sourced from the United States, Italy and Spain. The analysed material was cDNA or gDNA that came from T cells, B-cell-depleted T cells, or PBMCs.

In the authors' methods: Amplifying reference gene primers gave estimates of nucleated cell counts. Sequencing was performed with immunoSEQ multiplex PCR; in TCRdb, only in-frame clones are kept and a portion is missing. V, J and clone size reflect that table, while D and trimming were determined from the DNA. The profile shows about 200,000 clones, around 90% of them singletons. This CDR3 spans 14 amino acids. Trimming stripped 0 bases from V and 5 bases from J, with 11 bases between. Germline V gives CDR1 SGHNT, CDR2 YYREEE (reference sequence). Of note for this clone: Within the sample, other DNA sequences also encode this same CDR3.

The chain links TRBV5-4 to TRBJ2-5, with D possibly being TRBD2 (7 bases). The TCR was taken from a man aged 40-50 years with acute or convalescent COVID-19. Sequencing was performed on peripheral blood. CDR3 sequence: CASSLGGGRETQYF. The CDR3 DNA reads as TGTGCCAGCAGCTTGGGGGGGGGCCGGGAGACCCAGTACTTC.